The sequence of this TCR beta chain was determined in a study of blood T cell repertoires in COVID-19. Study background: Acute and convalescent COVID-19 samples came from the United States, Italy and Spain.

In the study's own analysis: Nucleated cell counts were estimated from reference gene primer amplification. Some clones are missing from TCRdb's copy, which holds only in-frame ones; the method was immunoSEQ multiplex PCR. The DNA gave D and trimming, while V, J and clone size come from that table. The top ten hold under 20% of the sample, which has about 72,000 clones, 82% seen once. The receptor comes from a human donor in a cohort sampled during active COVID-19. Material: peripheral blood.

CDR3 sequence: CASSLYDRNTEAFF. The CDR3, as DNA: TGTGCCAGCTCACTCTACGACAGGAACACTGAAGCTTTCTTT. This chain uses TRBV18 with TRBJ1-1; perhaps TRBD1 as D (5 bases). Germline V gene data show CDR1 as KGHSH and CDR2 as LQKENI. This CDR3 is built from 14 residues. Trimming removed 4 bases at V and 1 base at J, with 10 bases between.